The following is a T cell receptor (beta chain) sequence with its context. Antigen: not known. This entry belongs to a study of T cell repertoires in cytomegalovirus infection. Across the study: Public TCR beta signatures provided an indication of both CMV infection and a matching HLA type.

Study conclusions and caveats: Totalled public TCR beta family frequency picked out people who carried CMV plus the relevant HLA. The response measured ex vivo was dominated by TCR beta clonotypes (HLA-C-restricted and CMV-specific).

Using its own MiXCR run on the reads, TCRdb lists one record per CDR3 protein. This table holds fewer than 350,000 distinct CDR3 sequences, over 7.5% found once. V lost 4 bases and J lost 6, with 13 bases in between. CDR1 and CDR2 (germline): SGHDN, FVKESK. The CDR3 is 15 residues long. The sample comprised PBMCs. The source is a human donor in good health (CMV status not recorded). Some clones in this sample may be carry-over from other donors' samples. V is TRBV14 and J is TRBJ1-6, with D tentatively TRBD1 (5 bases). In DNA, the CDR3 is TGTGCCAGCAGCCTAATCCAGGGTCGTAATTCACCCCTCCACTTT. This sequence encodes CASSLIQGRNSPLHF. The complete variable domain, with remaining parts taken from reference TRBV14 and TRBJ1-6, reads EAGVTQFPSHSVIEKGQTVTLRCDPISGHDNLYWYRRVMGKEIKFLLHFVKESKQDESGMPNNRFLAERTGGTYSTLKVQPAELEDSGVYFCASSLIQGRNSPLHFGNGTRLTVT.